This is a list of T cell receptor beta chains from one sample in a study of control samples from healthy donors and cancer patients. Generated by immunoSEQ multiplex PCR, the TCRdb table keeps only in-frame clones and is missing some. The data show approximately 70,000 clones, with approximately 90% seen just once and roughly 1.2% held by the top ten. Specimen: PBMCs. The origin of the receptors is a woman between 50 and 59 years old with colorectal cancer. Each CDR3 is given with its conserved first and last residue. Fields, in order: clone size, D gene, J gene, V gene, CDR3 protein, CDR3 DNA. The D gene is left open where the match is weak. Some rows have no size entry. The others give once, few or many, or a class for an expanded clone.

.,.,TRBJ1-1,TRBV9,CASSVTAYTEAFF,TGTGCCAGCAGCGTAACCGCTTACACTGAAGCTTTCTTT
.,TRBD1,TRBJ2-2,TRBV13,CASSSGQGALTGELFF,TGTGCCAGCAGCTCCGGACAGGGGGCCTTAACCGGGGAGCTGTTTTTT
.,TRBD1,TRBJ2-7,TRBV5-1,CASSLRGLVEQYF,TGCGCCAGCAGCTTGAGGGGGCTGGTCGAGCAGTACTTC
.,.,TRBJ2-7,TRBV13,CASSSSFPGAYEQYF,TGTGCCAGCAGCTCCTCTTTTCCGGGGGCCTACGAGCAGTACTTC
once,.,TRBJ1-2,TRBV3-1/TRBV3-2,CASSQTGTSGYTF,TGTGCCAGCAGCCAGACCGGGACCTCAGGCTACACCTTC
.,.,TRBJ2-7,TRBV7-2,CASSPPFSSTISYEQYF,TGTGCCAGCAGCCCCCCATTCAGTAGTACTATCTCCTACGAGCAGTACTTC
once,TRBD1,TRBJ2-1,TRBV28,CASSGPGTGSSNEQFF,TGTGCCAGCAGCGGCCCCGGGACAGGGAGTAGCAATGAGCAGTTCTTC
.,.,TRBJ2-5,TRBV2,CASSEGAAGAQETQYF,TGTGCCAGCAGCGAGGGGGCCGCGGGAGCTCAAGAGACCCAGTACTTC
.,.,TRBJ1-5,TRBV29-1,CSVDAGAGPQHF,TGCAGCGTTGATGCAGGGGCCGGGCCCCAGCATTTT
.,TRBD1,TRBJ2-7,TRBV18,CASSAGTGLTYEQYF,TGTGCCAGCTCGGCCGGGACAGGGCTCACCTACGAGCAGTACTTC
.,.,TRBJ2-3,TRBV5-1,CASSLAATLDTQYF,TGCGCCAGCAGCTTGGCCGCAACTCTCGATACGCAGTATTTT
.,TRBD1,TRBJ2-3,TRBV25-1,CASSGRDRGTDTQYF,TGTGCCAGCAGTGGACGGGACAGGGGAACAGATACGCAGTATTTT
.,.,TRBJ2-2,TRBV7-9,CASSSRGQPTGELFF,TGTGCCAGCAGCTCAAGGGGCCAACCGACCGGGGAGCTGTTTTTT
.,TRBD1,TRBJ2-5,TRBV7-9,CASSRQPGQGTETQYF,TGTGCCAGCAGCCGACAGCCGGGACAGGGGACTGAGACCCAGTACTTC
few,TRBD1,TRBJ1-4,TRBV12-3/TRBV12-4,CASSSEGGRLFF,TGTGCCAGCAGTTCCGAAGGGGGCCGGCTGTTTTTT
.,.,TRBJ2-5,TRBV3-1/TRBV3-2,CASSQDWTSGWSQYF,TGTGCCAGCAGCCAAGATTGGACTTCAGGGTGGTCCCAGTACTTC
.,TRBD2,TRBJ2-7,TRBV30,CAWGAGGFYEQYF,TGTGCCTGGGGCGCGGGGGGGTTCTACGAGCAGTACTTC
.,.,TRBJ1-4,TRBV2,CASSEFPSTNEKLFF,TGTGCCAGCAGTGAATTTCCGTCAACTAATGAAAAACTGTTTTTT
.,.,TRBJ1-1,TRBV6-6,CASSSRSALGAEAFF,TGTGCCAGCAGTTCCAGAAGTGCCCTGGGCGCTGAAGCTTTCTTT
.,.,TRBJ2-5,TRBV11-2,CASSLRAGNQETQYF,TGTGCCAGCAGCTTACGTGCGGGAAACCAAGAGACCCAGTACTTC
.,TRBD2,TRBJ2-2,TRBV6-5,CASRPSGNTGELFF,TGTGCCAGCAGACCTAGCGGGAATACCGGGGAGCTGTTTTTT
.,.,TRBJ1-1,TRBV5-1,CASSLPQSNTEAFF,TGCGCCAGCAGTTTGCCACAATCGAACACTGAAGCTTTCTTT
.,.,TRBJ2-5,TRBV14,CASSQGLGPSSSRKTQYF,TGTGCCAGCAGCCAAGGTCTAGGGCCTTCTTCATCACGAAAGACCCAGTACTTC
.,TRBD2,TRBJ2-7,TRBV7-2,CASSAQTSGGTTEQYF,TGTGCCAGCAGCGCACAAACTAGCGGGGGGACTACAGAGCAGTACTTC
.,.,TRBJ2-3,TRBV27,CASSLGGVTDTQYF,TGTGCCAGCAGTTTAGGCGGGGTCACAGATACGCAGTATTTT
.,TRBD2,TRBJ2-5,TRBV6-6,CASTPTSGGQETQYF,TGTGCCAGCACCCCGACTAGCGGGGGTCAAGAGACCCAGTACTTC
.,TRBD2,TRBJ2-3,TRBV10-3,CAISESGALGAGGLDTQYF,TGTGCCATCAGTGAATCGGGGGCCCTGGGCGCGGGAGGTTTAGATACGCAGTATTTT
.,.,TRBJ1-1,TRBV9,CASSVGSNTEAFF,TGTGCCAGCAGCGTAGGATCCAACACTGAAGCTTTCTTT
.,.,TRBJ1-4,TRBV18,CASLQGLTNEKLFF,TGTGCCAGCCTCCAGGGTTTGACTAATGAAAAACTGTTTTTT
.,.,TRBJ2-2,TRBV3-1/TRBV3-2,CASSQDPTTGELFF,TGTGCCAGCAGCCAAGATCCGACCACCGGGGAGCTGTTTTTT
.,.,TRBJ2-1,TRBV21-1,CALWYGRACDEQFF,TGTGCCCTTTGGTACGGGAGGGCCTGCGATGAGCAGTTCTTC
.,TRBD2,TRBJ2-7,TRBV6-1,CASSEALGGGYYEQYF,TGTGCCAGCAGTGAAGCGCTCGGCGGGGGTTACTACGAGCAGTACTTC
.,.,TRBJ1-2,TRBV3-1/TRBV3-2,CASSQVSTGNYGYTF,TGTGCCAGCAGCCAAGTGAGCACAGGAAACTATGGCTACACCTTC
.,TRBD1,TRBJ2-7,TRBV6-2/TRBV6-3,CASSPGTGSSYEQYF,TGTGCCAGCAGTCCGGGGACAGGGAGCTCCTACGAGCAGTACTTC
.,.,TRBJ1-4,TRBV20-1,CSATPEEKLFF,TGCAGTGCCACCCCGGAAGAAAAACTGTTTTTT
.,.,TRBJ2-3,TRBV24-1,CATSESTGKDTQYF,TGTGCCACCAGTGAATCCACCGGGAAAGATACGCAGTATTTT
once,.,TRBJ1-2,TRBV6-5,CASSRNRDGDYGYTF,TGTGCCAGCAGTCGAAACCGGGACGGTGACTATGGCTACACCTTC
once,TRBD2,TRBJ2-7,TRBV11-2,CASSLGRRTSAYEQYF,TGTGCCAGCAGCTTAGGACGAAGGACTAGCGCGTACGAGCAGTACTTC